One and the same sample provided the 21 T cell receptor beta chains below, sequenced in a study of vaccination effects on CD4 cells after COVID-19. The assay was immunoSEQ multiplex PCR, and TCRdb's table has in-frame clones only and misses some. This sample yields approximately 50,000 clones, of which more than 75% are seen a single time; approximately 6% belongs to the top ten. Antigen-specific CD4+ T cells were first expanded with viral peptide pools by the ViraFEST assay and only then sequenced. Isolation of CD4+ T cells took place after ten to eleven days of culture. In the vaccine recipients, nucleocapsid antibodies were negative and there was no prior SARS-CoV-2 infection. Their antigens are not known. Sequencing was performed on CD4+ T cells from PBMCs cultured with HCoV-OC43 spike peptides, taken before COVID-19 vaccination. Subset defined: HCoV-OC43 spike overlapping peptide pool stimulation. These receptor sequences come from a human donor who received a COVID-19 vaccine.

This CDR3 reads CASRGTGGEQYV. The CDR3 region has the DNA TGCGCCAGCAGGGGGACAGGGGGCGAGCAGTACGTC. The rearrangement uses TRBV5-1 and TRBJ2-7; 11 nucleotides line up with TRBD1. The CDR3 length is 12 residues. CDR1 is SGHRS, CDR2 YFSETQ, per germline. V trimming: 5 bases; J trimming: 6 bases; junction bases outside the gene matches: 1.

This chain links TRBV28 with TRBJ2-1; 9 nucleotides line up with TRBD2. The V and J ends lost 6 bases and 4 bases, in that order; junction bases with no gene match: 13. The CDR3 covers 17 residues. Germline V CDR1 and CDR2: MDHEN, SYDVKM. The CDR3 sequence: CASRDVRRGGQYNEQFF. The CDR3 nucleotides read TGTGCCAGCAGGGACGTCAGGCGGGGGGGCCAATACAATGAGCAGTTCTTC.

The chain combines TRBV14 with TRBJ1-6; D uncertain. Germline lookup yields CDR1 SGHDN and CDR2 FVKESK. This CDR3 contains 16 residues. V was shortened by 0 bases and J by 4 bases, with 10 bases between the two germline ends. CDR3 sequence: CASSQEGGYYNSPLHF. The CDR3 nucleotides read TGTGCCAGCAGCCAAGAGGGCGGTTATTATAATTCACCCCTCCACTTT.

This sequence joins TRBV7-2 and TRBJ2-5; possible D gene TRBD2, 6 bases. V was pared by 2 bases and J by 5 bases, with 18 bases between. The germline CDR1 and CDR2 sequences are SGHTA and FQGNSA. The CDR3 is 16 residues long. The CDR3 protein is CASSLLSGPTRETQYF. The CDR3 region has the DNA TGTGCCAGCAGCTTATTGAGCGGGCCAACGCGGGAGACCCAGTACTTC.

This chain links TRBV28 with TRBJ2-5; TRBD2 agrees at 7 bases. This CDR3 contains 12 residues. J gave up 1 base and V 8 bases, and 1 base lay outside the gene matches. Per the germline V gene, CDR1 is MDHEN and CDR2 is SYDVKM. CDR3 sequence: CASGEGQETQYF. The CDR3 bases are TGTGCCAGCGGGGAGGGCCAAGAGACCCAGTACTTC.

The V call is TRBV19, the J call TRBJ1-3; D may be TRBD1 (5 bases). The CDR3 runs to 15 residues. The germline V and J ends were trimmed by 3 bases and 3 bases, with 12 bases remaining between them. Germline-derived CDR1 and CDR2 are LNHDA and SQIVND (reference sequence). CDR3 residues: CASSMHRSGGNTIYF. In DNA form, the CDR3 reads TGTGCCAGTAGTATGCACAGGTCTGGTGGAAACACCATATATTTT.

The chain is built from TRBV4-1 and TRBJ1-5; TRBD1 is a possible D gene (6 bases). CDR1 is MGHRA, CDR2 YSYEKL, per germline. The CDR3 has 17 residues. Trimming took off 1 base at V and 0 bases at J, with 13 bases between the two ends. The CDR3 spells CASSQVRGPYSNQPQHF. In nucleotides, the CDR3 is TGCGCCAGCAGCCAAGTCCGGGGGCCGTATAGCAATCAGCCCCAGCATTTT.

The chain combines TRBV4-3 with TRBJ2-5; D possibly matches TRBD1 or TRBD2 (7 bases each). Germline V CDR1 and CDR2: LGHNA, YSLEER. CDR3 length: 15 residues. Trimming removed 4 bases from V and 3 bases from J, with 15 bases in between. The CDR3 loop reads CASSPAGTAEETQYF. The CDR3 nucleotides read TGCGCCAGCAGCCCAGCGGGGACAGCGGAAGAGACCCAGTACTTC.

CDR3 in amino acids: CASSRGFNEQFF. The DNA for the CDR3 is TGCGCCAGCAGTCGGGGGTTCAATGAGCAGTTCTTC. The rearrangement uses TRBV10-1 and TRBJ2-1; weak D call: TRBD2 (6 bases). Germline V gene lookup returns CDR1 WNHNN and CDR2 SYGVQD (reference sequence). V was pared by 5 bases and J by 6 bases, with 8 bases between. The CDR3 is 12 amino acids.

J is TRBJ1-1 and V is TRBV7-9; D not resolved. Germline CDR1 SEHNR, CDR2 FQNEAQ (reference sequence). Trimming left V 9 bases short and J 4 bases short, with 15 bases between. This CDR3 has 13 residues. DNA for the CDR3: TGTGCCAGTCGGCCCCGAGGAAGCACTGAAGCTTTCTTT. Translation: CASRPRGSTEAFF.

The V and J genes are TRBV11-1 and TRBJ1-1, with D possibly being TRBD1 (6 bases). The V gene's germline CDR1 is SGHAT and CDR2 FQDESV (reference sequence). This CDR3 comprises 13 residues. Trimming cost V 1 base and J 7 bases, with 10 bases left between them. CDR3 nucleotides: TGTGCCAGCAGCTTAGACAGGGTCGGTGAAGCTTTCTTT. Residues: CASSLDRVGEAFF.

The V gene is TRBV19, the J gene TRBJ1-1; maybe TRBD1 (5 bases). The V end lost 3 bases, the J end lost 1 base, and 15 bases lay between the germline ends. The CDR3 is made up of 16 amino acids. The germline V gene encodes CDR1 LNHDA and CDR2 SQIVND (reference sequence). The CDR3 is CASSISPGRKNTEAFF. CDR3 sequence (DNA): TGTGCCAGTAGTATTAGCCCGGGACGGAAGAACACTGAAGCTTTCTTT. Looking up the rest from reference TRBV19 and TRBJ1-1 gives the full variable domain: DGGITQSPKYLFRKEGQNVTLSCEQNLNHDAMYWYRQDPGQGLRLIYYSQIVNDFQKGDIAEGYSVSREKKESFPLTVTSAQKNPTAFYLCASSISPGRKNTEAFFGQGTRLTVV.

This clone was counted only a few times. The chain joins TRBV6-5 to TRBJ1-6; D may be TRBD1 (6 bases). V lost 2 bases, J lost 2 bases, and 7 bases lay in between. The CDR3 runs to 15 residues. The germline V gene has CDR1 MNHEY and CDR2 SVGAGI. The DNA of the CDR3 is TGTGCCAGCAGTTACGGGGGGCCCTATAATTCACCCCTCCACTTT. This encodes CASSYGGPYNSPLHF.

The chain combines TRBV30 with TRBJ1-2; D is ambiguous. The CDR3 spans 11 residues. The ends were cut back, 0 bases at V and 7 bases at J, with 6 bases in the middle. Looked up from germline, CDR1 is GTSNPN and CDR2 is SVGIG (reference sequence). The CDR3 region has the DNA TGTGCCTGGAGTGTACTGAGTGGCTACACCTTC. Translated: CAWSVLSGYTF.

With regard to this clone: A read error may account for a junction end that differs from germline. The chain recombines TRBV27 with TRBJ1-5, with D unresolved. Germline-derived CDR1 and CDR2 are MNHEY and SMNVEV (reference sequence). CDR3 length equals 13 residues. CDR3 coding DNA: TGTGCCAGCAGCTTATGGCCCCATCAGCCCCAGCATTTT. Its protein is CASSLWPHQPQHF.

The gene calls are TRBV5-8 and TRBJ2-1, with D perhaps matching TRBD1 or TRBD2 (5 bases each). CDR1 and CDR2 from the germline V gene are SGHTS and YDEGEE. Trimming removed 4 bases from V and 12 bases from J, with 23 bases in between. The CDR3 spans 15 residues. The CDR3 nucleotides are TGTGCCAGCAGCCCGTCCGGGACGGGTTCTGCTTGGCAGTTCTTC. The encoded protein is CASSPSGTGSAWQFF.

This clone was seen a single time. This chain joins TRBV7-2 and TRBJ2-1, with D tentatively TRBD2 (5 bases). The germline V and J ends were trimmed by 1 base and 3 bases, with 10 bases remaining between them. Germline V gene data show CDR1 as SGHTA and CDR2 as FQGNSA. The CDR3 has 15 amino acids. As DNA, the CDR3 is TGTGCCAGCAGCTTAGGCTCGACTAACTACAATGAGCAGTTCTTC. Its translation is CASSLGSTNYNEQFF.

The table lists this clone with a count of one. CDR3 in DNA: TGTGCCAGCAGCGGACAGGGTTTCGACACTGAAGCTTTCTTT. Protein: CASSGQGFDTEAFF. This chain connects TRBV7-3 to TRBJ1-1; TRBD1 matches at 8 bases. Germline loops: CDR1 SGHTA, CDR2 FQGTGA. V gave up 5 bases and J gave up 3 bases; unmatched junction bases: 5. This CDR3 region has 14 residues.

This chain links TRBV2 with TRBJ2-1, with D possibly being TRBD2 (5 bases). Germline V lookup: CDR1 SNHLY, CDR2 FYNNEI. Trimming pared 8 bases from V and 4 bases from J, leaving 15 bases between. This CDR3 spans 14 amino acids. The CDR3 coding sequence is TGTGCCAGCTGTCTGGAACCGGGGTACAATGAGCAGTTCTTC. It is translated as CASCLEPGYNEQFF.

This clone was observed a handful of times. The chain uses TRBV6-1 and TRBJ1-6, with D unclear. CDR1 is MNHNS and CDR2 is SASEGT in the germline V gene. Trimming took off 0 bases at V and 10 bases at J, with 4 bases between the two ends. This CDR3 contains 12 residues. The DNA of the CDR3 is TGTGCCAGCAGTGAAGCTTTATCACCCCTCCACTTT. This translates into CASSEALSPLHF.

The chain couples TRBV5-1 to TRBJ1-1; 9 nucleotides line up with TRBD1. CDR1 SGHRS and CDR2 YFSETQ come from the germline V gene. V shed 4 bases and J 4 bases; nucleotides not matched to a gene: 5. CDR3 size: 14 residues. The CDR3 is CASSPTTGGTEAFF. DNA for the CDR3: TGCGCCAGCAGCCCGACGACAGGGGGCACTGAAGCTTTCTTT.